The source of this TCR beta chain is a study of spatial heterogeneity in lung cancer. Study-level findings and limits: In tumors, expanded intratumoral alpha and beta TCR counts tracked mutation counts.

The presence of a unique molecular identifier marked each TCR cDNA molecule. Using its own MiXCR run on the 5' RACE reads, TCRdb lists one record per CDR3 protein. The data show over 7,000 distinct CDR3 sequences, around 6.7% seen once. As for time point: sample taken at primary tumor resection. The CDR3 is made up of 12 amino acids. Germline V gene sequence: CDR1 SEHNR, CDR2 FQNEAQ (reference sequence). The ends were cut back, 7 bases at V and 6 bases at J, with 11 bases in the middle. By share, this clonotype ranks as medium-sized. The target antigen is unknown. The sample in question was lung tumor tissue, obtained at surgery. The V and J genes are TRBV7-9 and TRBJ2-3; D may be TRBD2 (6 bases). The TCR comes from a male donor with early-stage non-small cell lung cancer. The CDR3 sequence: CASKTGVDTQYF. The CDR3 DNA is TGTGCCAGCAAGACGGGGGTGGATACGCAGTATTTT.